These T cell receptor beta chains were read from a single sample in a study of a mutant IDH1 vaccine in newly diagnosed glioma. Antigens for these TCRs are unknown. TCRdb's table, derived via immunoSEQ multiplex PCR, lists solely in-frame clones and lacks some. Here the sample spans around 65,000 clones, about four fifths being singletons. The sequencing here drew on PBMCs, taken from a glioma patient whose treatment included an IDH1 peptide vaccine. These receptors came from a man aged 25-45 years with glioma. The CDR3 runs from the conserved cysteine through the conserved F or W. D genes are given only for firm matches. Where a row states a size, it is once, few, many or the class of an expanded clone; other rows omit it.

NA,TRBJ2-3,TRBD1,TRBV9,CASSVEGASTDTQYF
few,TRBJ1-2,NA,TRBV10-3,CAISEVGGFGYGYTF
NA,TRBJ2-2,NA,TRBV9,CASSVKPPRAANTGELFF
NA,TRBJ2-5,NA,TRBV20-1,CSALGETQYF
once,TRBJ2-7,NA,TRBV7-9,CASSYISGGRSYEQYF
once,TRBJ2-2,TRBD1,TRBV7-9,CASSIRQGVGTGELFF
NA,TRBJ2-7,NA,TRBV6-1,CASRTLGLAYEQYF
NA,TRBJ2-7,NA,TRBV7-2,CASSPNHAAYEQYF
NA,TRBJ1-1,NA,TRBV27,CASSPGVQGGEAFF
NA,TRBJ2-1,NA,TRBV29-1,CSVEDRWGPIITEQFF
NA,TRBJ2-7,TRBD1,TRBV5-4,CASRHHPGQGANEQYF
NA,TRBJ2-5,NA,TRBV6-1,CASRPRFSAETQYF
NA,TRBJ1-1,NA,TRBV5-5,CASSLVSHRNTEAFF
NA,TRBJ2-7,NA,TRBV5-1,CASSFRASSYEQYF
NA,TRBJ2-7,NA,TRBV2,CASFVGGEQYF
NA,TRBJ1-6,NA,TRBV11-2,CASSLPPLVEGDNSPLHF
NA,NA,NA,TRBV10-2,CASSEVLEVYEQYF
NA,TRBJ2-2,NA,TRBV19,CASSIAGAYTGELFF
few,TRBJ1-5,NA,TRBV7-8,CASSLEGYNQPQHF
NA,TRBJ1-2,TRBD1,TRBV9,CASSGNSGTGVIWGGYTF
NA,TRBJ2-7,NA,TRBV10-3,CAIATGYEQYF
few,TRBJ2-7,TRBD2,TRBV18,CASSPTSGGSYEQYF
few,TRBJ1-1,TRBD1,TRBV11-2,CASSVTGLNTEAFF
few,TRBJ1-1,NA,TRBV19,CASKRTGMVAEAFF
once,TRBJ2-1,TRBD2,TRBV11-3,CASSPAWVAGGQQFF
once,TRBJ2-7,NA,TRBV10-1,CASSESGFEQYF
NA,TRBJ1-5,NA,TRBV2,CASSEAGGLAQHF
NA,TRBJ1-1,TRBD1,TRBV5-1,CASSAPGTGNAPLEIEAAFF
few,TRBJ1-1,NA,TRBV11-3,CASRAQGGTEAFF
once,TRBJ2-1,TRBD2,TRBV7-9,CASSHLAGSIQSSYNEQFF
NA,NA,NA,TRBV6-6,CASSQDHYEQYF
NA,TRBJ2-7,NA,TRBV19,CASSPGRDYEQYF
NA,TRBJ2-1,NA,TRBV29-1,CSVELQQPYNEQFF
NA,TRBJ2-3,NA,TRBV10-1,CASSEWGSTDTQYF
NA,TRBJ2-7,TRBD1,TRBV14,CASSQETGRVYEQYF
NA,TRBJ2-7,NA,TRBV4-1,CASSQAPRGRGYEQYF
once,TRBJ2-1,TRBD1,TRBV2,CASSVTGNEQFF
NA,TRBJ1-2,TRBD1,TRBV5-1,CASRRTGVNYGYTF
NA,TRBJ1-2,TRBD1,TRBV4-2,CASSQETGVSYTF
NA,TRBJ2-2,NA,TRBV19,CASSMTGNTGELFF
NA,TRBJ1-2,NA,TRBV5-6,CASSLRGPNYGYTF
NA,TRBJ2-7,TRBD2,TRBV6-1,CASSGGGGYEQYF
NA,TRBJ1-2,NA,TRBV18,CASSPQWGGSGYTF
NA,TRBJ2-1,TRBD2,TRBV28,CASSPRAPSGNEQFF
once,TRBJ1-2,NA,TRBV5-6,CASSLWYGAYGYTF
few,TRBJ1-2,NA,TRBV6-5,CASSSGRRVSYGYTF
NA,TRBJ2-5,NA,TRBV5-4,CASTKGDQETQYF
NA,TRBJ2-1,TRBD1,TRBV5-1,CASSLARGQGISSYNEQFF
NA,TRBJ2-1,NA,TRBV7-6,CASSGSSYNEQFF
NA,TRBJ2-1,TRBD2,TRBV28,CASSFWASGVENEQFF
NA,TRBJ1-2,NA,TRBV19,CASSRGSIFYGYTF
NA,TRBJ2-2,NA,TRBV13,CASSFTLNTGELFF
NA,TRBJ1-2,NA,TRBV6-5,CASSYLGNYGYTF
NA,TRBJ1-1,TRBD1,TRBV7-6,CASSPTRTGSPRTEAFF
NA,TRBJ1-2,NA,TRBV7-6,CASSPRTGGDYGYTF
NA,TRBJ1-5,TRBD1,TRBV19,CASSRDRSSNQPQHF
NA,TRBJ1-5,NA,TRBV6-5,CASSSVFGSNQPQHF
NA,TRBJ1-6,NA,TRBV19,CASSQGTRDSPLHF
NA,TRBJ1-2,NA,TRBV6-5,CASSPGASNYGYTF
NA,TRBJ2-2,NA,TRBV6-1,CASSVAGESGELFF